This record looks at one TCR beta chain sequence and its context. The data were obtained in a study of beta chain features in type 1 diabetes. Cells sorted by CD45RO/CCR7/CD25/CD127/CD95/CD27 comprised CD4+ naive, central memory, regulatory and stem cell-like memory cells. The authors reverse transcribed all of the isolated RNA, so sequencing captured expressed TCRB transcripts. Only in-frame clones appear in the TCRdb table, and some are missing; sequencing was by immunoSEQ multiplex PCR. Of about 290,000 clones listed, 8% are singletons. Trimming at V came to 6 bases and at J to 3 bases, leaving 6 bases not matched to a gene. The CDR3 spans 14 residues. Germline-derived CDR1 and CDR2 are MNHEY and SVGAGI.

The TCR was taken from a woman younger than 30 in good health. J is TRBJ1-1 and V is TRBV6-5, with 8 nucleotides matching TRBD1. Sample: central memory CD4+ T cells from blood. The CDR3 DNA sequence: TGTGCCAGCAGAAAGGGACAGGCCTACACTGAAGCTTTCTTT. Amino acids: CASRKGQAYTEAFF.